These 17 T cell receptor beta chains originate from one sample sequenced in a study of CD8+ T cells in alopecia areata. The treatment is: oral pan-JAK inhibitor, 5-10 mg twice daily. As the sequencing template, cDNA was produced by extracting RNA and reverse transcribing it. Here immunoSEQ multiplex PCR was the method, and the copy in TCRdb shows in-frame clones only, minus some. There are about 270,000 clones in the sample; about 60% occur only once, and around 0.84% lies in the top ten. Sequenced here: CD4+ T cells sorted from blood, sampled at approximately week 52, from a patient treated with tofacitinib. The origin of the receptors is a human donor with alopecia areata.

The chain joins TRBV12-5 to TRBJ1-5; D remains ambiguous. The V gene lost 1 base and the J gene lost 5 bases, with 6 bases spanning the gap. The germline V gene encodes CDR1 LGHNT and CDR2 FRNRAP. This CDR3 spans 13 amino acids. The CDR3 DNA is TGTGCTAGTGGTTTGGGGATAGATCAGCCCCAGCATTTT. Encoded protein: CASGLGIDQPQHF. The whole variable domain, remainder taken from reference TRBV12-5 and TRBJ1-5, is DARVTQTPRHKVTEMGQEVTMRCQPILGHNTVFWYRQTMMQGLELLAYFRNRAPLDDSGMPKDRFSAEMPDATLATLKIQPSEPRDSAVYFCASGLGIDQPQHFGDGTRLSIL.

This chain joins TRBV25-1 and TRBJ1-3, with unresolved D. V was cut by 6 bases and J by 0 bases, with 6 bases left in between. CDR1 is MGHDK and CDR2 is SYGVNS in the germline V gene. This CDR3 has 13 amino acids. CDR3 amino acids: CASSISSGNTIYF. As DNA, the CDR3 is TGTGCCAGCAGCATTTCCTCTGGAAACACCATATATTTT. Filled out from reference TRBV25-1 and TRBJ1-3, the complete variable domain reads EADIYQTPRYLVIGTGKKITLECSQTMGHDKMYWYQQDPGMELHLIHYSYGVNSTEKGDLSSESTVSRIRTEHFPLTLESARPSHTSQYLCASSISSGNTIYFGEGSWLTVV.

The V gene is TRBV10-3, the J gene TRBJ1-5, with 9 bases lining up with TRBD1. Germline-derived CDR1 and CDR2 are ENHRY and SYGVKD. Trimming took 5 bases from V and 4 from J; bases not matched to a gene: 3. The CDR3 is made up of 14 amino acids. CDR3 DNA: TGTGCCATCAGTCGACAGGGGGAGAATCAGCCCCAGCATTTT. Encoded protein: CAISRQGENQPQHF.

The CDR3 DNA is TGCGCCAGCAGTGATTCCAGCTTGAACACTGAAGCTTTCTTT. Its protein product is CASSDSSLNTEAFF. This rearrangement joins TRBV10-2 to TRBJ1-1; D is unresolved. Trimming removed 3 bases at V and 0 bases at J, with 8 bases between. Germline CDR1 is WSHSY and CDR2 is SAAADI. This CDR3 is 14 amino acids long.

The chain has TRBV9 and TRBJ2-1; the match to TRBD2 covers 8 bases. This CDR3 has 15 residues. The ends lost 4 bases at V and 4 bases at J; junction bases unmatched: 7. Per the germline V gene, CDR1 is SGDLS and CDR2 is YYNGEE. CDR3 amino acids: CASSSAAGGYNEQFF. The CDR3 DNA sequence: TGTGCCAGCAGCTCCGCCGCGGGGGGATACAATGAGCAGTTCTTC.

The chain has TRBV29-1 and TRBJ2-7; possibly TRBD1 for D (7 bases). Trimming removed 8 bases at V and 3 bases at J, with 14 bases between. The germline V gene encodes CDR1 SQVTM and CDR2 ANQGSEA. The CDR3 is 12 amino acids. The CDR3 DNA is TGCAGCTCGGGGGACAGCCTCTACGAGCAGTACTTC. Encoded protein: CSSGDSLYEQYF.

This clone has ten or more counts. The rearrangement links TRBV7-2 to TRBJ2-2; a possible D gene is TRBD1 (5 bases). Per the germline V gene, CDR1 is SGHTA and CDR2 is FQGNSA. Trimming stripped 1 base from V and 5 bases from J, with 8 bases between. The CDR3 sequence is 14 residues long. CDR3 nucleotides: TGTGCCAGCAGCTTAGTAGGGGCGACCGGGGAGCTGTTTTTT. Translated: CASSLVGATGELFF.

The genes are TRBV6-5 and TRBJ2-3; 7 bases are a match to TRBD2. The J segment lost 4 bases and the V segment lost 8 bases, leaving 3 bases of the junction unmatched. Germline CDR1 MNHEY, CDR2 SVGAGI. The length of the CDR3 is 12 residues. CDR3 amino acids: CASVGGADTQYF. The CDR3 nucleotides read TGTGCCAGCGTTGGGGGGGCAGATACGCAGTATTTT.

CDR3 sequence: CASSLGPGQGQETQYF. The CDR3 nucleotides are TGCGCCAGCAGCTTGGGACCGGGACAGGGCCAAGAGACCCAGTACTTC. The rearrangement links TRBV5-1 to TRBJ2-5, with TRBD1 matching over 9 bases. The J segment lost 1 base and the V segment lost 0 bases, leaving 4 bases of the junction unmatched. Looked up from germline, CDR1 is SGHRS and CDR2 is YFSETQ. CDR3 length equals 16 residues.

This clone appeared a few times. The DNA of the CDR3 is TGTGCCAGCAGTTTAAACCCCGGGTTCTATGGCTACACCTTC. It is translated as CASSLNPGFYGYTF. The chain couples TRBV27 to TRBJ1-2, with D unresolved. From germline, CDR1 is MNHEY and CDR2 SMNVEV (reference sequence). Trimming took 2 bases from V and 4 from J, leaving 11 bases between them. The CDR3 spans 14 residues.

Concerning this clone: This sample also contains other DNA sequences that code for the same CDR3. This chain connects TRBV29-1 to TRBJ2-2; D is unresolved. Trimming cost V 6 bases and J 4 bases, with 9 bases left between them. Germline CDR1 reads SQVTM; CDR2 reads ANQGSEA. The CDR3 consists of 12 residues. The CDR3 sequence is CSVLGGTGELFF. The CDR3 bases are TGCAGCGTCCTGGGTGGCACCGGGGAGCTGTTTTTT.

This clone showed up just a few times. The gene calls are TRBV10-3 and TRBJ2-3; 13 bases fit TRBD2. The CDR3 totals 14 residues. The V segment lost 11 bases and the J segment 1 base; nucleotides outside the gene matches: 3. The germline V gene has CDR1 ENHRY and CDR2 SYGVKD. As DNA, the CDR3 is TGTGCCTCCGGACTAGCGGGGGGCACAGATACGCAGTATTTT. Residues: CASGLAGGTDTQYF.

The V and J genes are TRBV13 and TRBJ2-7, with TRBD1 matching 7 bases. After removal of 4 bases from V and 6 bases from J, the junction contained 9 bases not matched to a gene. This CDR3 has 14 amino acids. Germline V gives CDR1 PRHDT, CDR2 FYEKMQ (reference sequence). CDR3: CASSSTGAPGEQYF. The CDR3 bases are TGTGCCAGCAGCTCTACAGGGGCTCCTGGCGAGCAGTACTTC.

The chain combines TRBV4-1 with TRBJ2-7; D ambiguous. Trimming cost V 4 bases and J 3 bases, with 13 bases left between them. The CDR3 is made up of 14 amino acids. Germline V lookup: CDR1 MGHRA, CDR2 YSYEKL. The CDR3 is CASSPDRRIYEQYF. The DNA for the CDR3 is TGCGCCAGCAGCCCCGACCGGAGAATCTACGAGCAGTACTTC.

CDR3 nucleotides: TGCGCCAGCAGCCCGTTACCGCCTACTAGTGTGCATGAGCAGTTCTTC. Its translation is CASSPLPPTSVHEQFF. The chain carries TRBV5-1 and TRBJ2-1, with D maybe TRBD2 (5 bases). V was cut by 4 bases and J by 8 bases, with 22 bases left in between. The germline V gene encodes CDR1 SGHRS and CDR2 YFSETQ. The CDR3 spans 16 residues.

The chain combines TRBV29-1 with TRBJ2-1; 7 bases are a match to TRBD1. Germline V gene data show CDR1 as SQVTM and CDR2 as ANQGSEA. The CDR3 has 13 residues. The trim removed 3 bases at V and 4 bases at J, leaving 3 bases unmatched. CDR3 in amino acids: CSVDRGIYNEQFF. The CDR3 bases are TGCAGCGTTGACAGGGGGATTTACAATGAGCAGTTCTTC.

This clone was recorded a few times. V gene TRBV2 combines with J gene TRBJ2-3; D is possibly TRBD1 (5 bases). The CDR3 has 16 residues. Trimming took 3 bases from V and 1 from J, leaving 14 bases between them. CDR1 and CDR2 from the germline V gene are SNHLY and FYNNEI. The CDR3 sequence: CASSEQGVRRTDTQYF. CDR3 nucleotides: TGTGCCAGCAGTGAGCAAGGGGTCCGGCGCACAGATACGCAGTATTTT. The entire variable domain, with the rest obtained from reference TRBV2 and TRBJ2-3, is as follows: EPEVTQTPSHQVTQMGQEVILRCVPISNHLYFYWYRQILGQKVEFLVSFYNNEISEKSEIFDDQFSVERPDGSNFTLKIRSTKLEDSAMYFCASSEQGVRRTDTQYFGPGTRLTVL.